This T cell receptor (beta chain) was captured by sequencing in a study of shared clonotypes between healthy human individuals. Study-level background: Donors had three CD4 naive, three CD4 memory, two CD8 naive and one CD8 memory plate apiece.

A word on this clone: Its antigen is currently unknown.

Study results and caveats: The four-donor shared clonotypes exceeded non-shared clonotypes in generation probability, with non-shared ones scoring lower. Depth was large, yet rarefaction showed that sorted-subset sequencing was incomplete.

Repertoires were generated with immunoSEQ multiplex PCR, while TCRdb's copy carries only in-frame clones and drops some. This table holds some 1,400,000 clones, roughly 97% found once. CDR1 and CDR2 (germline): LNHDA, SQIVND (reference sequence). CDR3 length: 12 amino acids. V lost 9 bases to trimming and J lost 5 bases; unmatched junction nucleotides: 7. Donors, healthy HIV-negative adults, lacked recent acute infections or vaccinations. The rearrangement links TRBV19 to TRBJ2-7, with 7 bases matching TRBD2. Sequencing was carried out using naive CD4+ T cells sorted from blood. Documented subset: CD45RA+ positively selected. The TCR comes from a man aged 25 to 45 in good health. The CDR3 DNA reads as TGTGCCAGCGCGGGACTACTCGACGAGCAGTACTTC. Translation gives CASAGLLDEQYF.